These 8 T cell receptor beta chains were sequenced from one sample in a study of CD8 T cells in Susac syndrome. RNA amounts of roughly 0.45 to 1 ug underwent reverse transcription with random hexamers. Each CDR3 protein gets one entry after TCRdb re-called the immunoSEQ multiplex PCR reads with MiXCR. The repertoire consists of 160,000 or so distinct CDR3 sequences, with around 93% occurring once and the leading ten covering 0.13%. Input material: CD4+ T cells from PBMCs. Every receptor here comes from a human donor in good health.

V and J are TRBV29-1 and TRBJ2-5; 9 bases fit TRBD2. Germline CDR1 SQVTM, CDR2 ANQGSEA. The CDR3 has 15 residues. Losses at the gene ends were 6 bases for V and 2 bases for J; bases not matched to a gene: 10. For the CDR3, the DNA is TGCAGCGTCCTGAGGGGGACTAGCCAACAAGAGACCCAGTACTTC. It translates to CSVLRGTSQQETQYF.

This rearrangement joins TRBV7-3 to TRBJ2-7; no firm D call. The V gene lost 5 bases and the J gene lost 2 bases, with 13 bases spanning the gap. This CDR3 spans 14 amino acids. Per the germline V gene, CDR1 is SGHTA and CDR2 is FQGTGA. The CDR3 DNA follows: TGTGCCAGCAGCCCAAACGATAATACCTACGAGCAGTACTTC. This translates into CASSPNDNTYEQYF.

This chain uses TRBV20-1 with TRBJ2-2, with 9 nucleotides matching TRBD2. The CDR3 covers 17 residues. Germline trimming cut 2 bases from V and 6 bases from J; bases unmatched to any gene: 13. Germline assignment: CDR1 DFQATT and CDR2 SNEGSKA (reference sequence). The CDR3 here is CSARRLIGTSKAGELFF. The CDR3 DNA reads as TGCAGTGCTAGAAGGCTTATTGGGACTAGCAAGGCCGGGGAGCTGTTTTTT.

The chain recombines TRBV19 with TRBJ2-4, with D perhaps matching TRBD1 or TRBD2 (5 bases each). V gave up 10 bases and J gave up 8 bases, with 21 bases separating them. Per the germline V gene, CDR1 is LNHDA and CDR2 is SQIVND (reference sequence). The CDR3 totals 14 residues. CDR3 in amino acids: CATQSGTSNDIQYF. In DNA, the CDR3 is TGTGCCACTCAATCCGGGACGTCGAATGACATTCAGTACTTC.

In DNA, the CDR3 is TGCGCCAGCAGCCCGGGACTAGGAACAGATACGCAGTATTTT. The encoded protein is CASSPGLGTDTQYF. V is TRBV5-1 and J is TRBJ2-3, with 8 bases that match TRBD2. J gave up 3 bases and V 4 bases, and 4 bases lay outside the gene matches. The CDR3 length is 14 residues. Germline values: CDR1 SGHRS, CDR2 YFSETQ.

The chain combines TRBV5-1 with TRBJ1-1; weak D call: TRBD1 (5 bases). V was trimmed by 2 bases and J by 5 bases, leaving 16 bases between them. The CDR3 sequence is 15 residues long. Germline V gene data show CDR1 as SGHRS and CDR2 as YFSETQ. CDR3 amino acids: CASSFLTQSGTEAFF. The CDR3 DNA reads TGCGCCAGCAGCTTTCTGACGCAGTCAGGGACTGAAGCTTTCTTT.

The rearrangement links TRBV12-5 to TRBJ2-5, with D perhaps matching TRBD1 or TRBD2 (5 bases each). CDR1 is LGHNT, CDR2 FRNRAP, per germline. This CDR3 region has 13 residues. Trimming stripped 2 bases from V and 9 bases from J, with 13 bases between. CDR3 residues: CASGLWDPIAQYF. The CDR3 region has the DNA TGTGCTAGTGGTTTGTGGGACCCGATAGCCCAGTACTTC. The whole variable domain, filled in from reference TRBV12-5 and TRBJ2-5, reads DARVTQTPRHKVTEMGQEVTMRCQPILGHNTVFWYRQTMMQGLELLAYFRNRAPLDDSGMPKDRFSAEMPDATLATLKIQPSEPRDSAVYFCASGLWDPIAQYFGPGTRLLVL.

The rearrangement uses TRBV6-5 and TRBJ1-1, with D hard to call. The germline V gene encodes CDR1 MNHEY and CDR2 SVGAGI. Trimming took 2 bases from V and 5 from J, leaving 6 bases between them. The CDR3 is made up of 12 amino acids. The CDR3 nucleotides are TGTGCCAGCAGTTACGGGGAGACTGAAGCTTTCTTT. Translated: CASSYGETEAFF.